The TCR beta chain under discussion was sequenced for a study of blood T cell repertoires in COVID-19. Whole-study context: Acute and convalescent COVID-19 samples came from the United States, Italy and Spain. T cells, B-cell-depleted T cells, or PBMCs supplied cDNA or gDNA.

Patients of the Seattle cohort, enrolled during active infection, were followed longitudinally. The J segment lost 2 bases and the V segment lost 0 bases, leaving 9 bases of the junction unmatched. Per the germline V gene, CDR1 is LGHNA and CDR2 is YSLEER. This CDR3 contains 17 residues. Original processing methods: It was from reference gene primer amplification that nucleated cell counts were estimated. TCRdb's table, derived via immunoSEQ multiplex PCR, lists solely in-frame clones and lacks some. The V and J calls and clone size were taken over from that table, and D and trimming were inferred from the DNA. The sample consists of just under 350,000 clones, around 87% of them appearing once.

The chain couples TRBV4-3 to TRBJ2-5; 7 bases agree with TRBD2. The sample consisted of peripheral blood. This receptor was identified in a woman aged 50 to 65 with COVID-19, enrolled during active disease. CDR3 amino acids: CASSQEIAASGQETQYF. The DNA of the CDR3 is TGCGCCAGCAGCCAAGAGATCGCGGCTAGCGGACAAGAGACCCAGTACTTC.